Listed below are T cell receptor beta chains from one sample, sequenced in a study of T cell responses to AZD1222 COVID-19 vaccine. The table came from immunoSEQ multiplex PCR; TCRdb's copy has only in-frame clones and leaves some out. Of approximately 17,000 clones listed, around 80% are singletons. The source was peripheral blood, collected 28 days after the second AZD1222 dose. The receptors come from an adult who received the AZD1222 COVID-19 vaccine. The CDR3 runs from the conserved cysteine through the conserved F or W. A D gene is named only where the DNA matches it firmly. Rows give clone size only sometimes, using once, few, many, or a class for an expanded clone.

>once|TRBV6-5|-|TRBJ1-1
CASSYVGSTEAFF
TGTGCCAGCAGTTACGTGGGATCGACTGAAGCTTTCTTT
>-|TRBV7-8|TRBD2|TRBJ2-1
CASSVPLAGDTYNEQFF
TGTGCCAGCAGCGTACCACTAGCGGGGGATACCTACAATGAGCAGTTCTTC
>few|TRBV19|TRBD1|TRBJ2-2
CATQRGQYTGELFF
TGTGCCACACAGAGGGGGCAGTACACCGGGGAGCTGTTTTTT
>-|TRBV10-3|-|TRBJ2-3
CAITPELSTDTQYF
TGTGCCATCACTCCAGAGCTATCCACAGATACGCAGTATTTT
>-|TRBV7-2|TRBD1|TRBJ1-1
CASSRDRGMNTEAFF
TGTGCCAGCAGTCGGGACAGGGGGATGAACACTGAAGCTTTCTTT
>-|TRBV5-4|-|TRBJ1-1
CASSLGGLSTEAFF
TGTGCCAGCAGCTTGGGGGGCTTGAGCACTGAAGCTTTCTTT
>-|TRBV28|-|TRBJ1-4
CASSLVALGTNEKLFF
TGTGCCAGCAGTTTGGTGGCTTTGGGAACTAATGAAAAACTGTTTTTT
>-|TRBV3-1/TRBV3-2|TRBD1|TRBJ2-3
CASSQGRDRGSSTQYF
TGTGCCAGCAGCCAAGGCCGGGACAGGGGGAGTTCCACGCAGTATTTT
>-|TRBV12-5|TRBD2|TRBJ2-1
CASGSGSGGQWNEQFF
TGTGCTAGTGGTTCGGGTAGCGGGGGGCAGTGGAATGAGCAGTTCTTC
>once|TRBV7-6|TRBD1|TRBJ1-2
CASSLTDRDYGYTF
TGTGCCAGCAGCTTAACGGACAGGGACTATGGCTACACCTTC
>few|TRBV2|-|TRBJ2-7
CASSDLGYEQYF
TGTGCCAGCAGTGACCTGGGATACGAGCAGTACTTC
>-|TRBV15|-|TRBJ1-5
CATSSLEGVGSNQPQHF
TGTGCCACCAGCAGCCTAGAAGGAGTAGGAAGCAATCAGCCCCAGCATTTT
>-|TRBV18|-|TRBJ1-3
CASSPPGTSSGNTIYF
TGTGCCAGCTCACCACCGGGCACGAGCTCTGGAAACACCATATATTTT
>-|TRBV5-5|-|TRBJ1-1
CASSLVTGMGNTEAFF
TGTGCCAGCAGCTTGGTCACAGGGATGGGGAACACTGAAGCTTTCTTT
>-|TRBV9|-|TRBJ1-1
CASSVTGTAEAFF
TGTGCCAGCAGCGTTACAGGGACGGCTGAAGCTTTCTTT
>-|TRBV7-9|TRBD2|TRBJ2-5
CASSLGLAGAQETQYF
TGTGCCAGCAGCCTGGGACTAGCGGGGGCCCAAGAGACCCAGTACTTC
>-|TRBV2|-|TRBJ2-7
CASLGSARSYEQYF
TGTGCCAGCCTCGGCAGCGCTCGATCCTACGAGCAGTACTTC
>-|TRBV27|-|TRBJ1-2
CASSLGVPRINGYTF
TGTGCCAGCAGTTTAGGTGTCCCCAGGATTAATGGCTACACCTTC
>-|TRBV6-5|TRBD2|TRBJ2-1
CASSRITSGNEQFF
TGTGCCAGCAGTCGGATAACTAGCGGCAATGAGCAGTTCTTC
>-|TRBV28|-|TRBJ1-2
CASARPDSLYGYTF
TGTGCCAGCGCCAGACCGGACAGTTTATATGGCTACACCTTC
>-|TRBV19|-|TRBJ2-6
CASSIPGFGANVLTF
TGTGCCAGTAGTATTCCGGGGTTCGGGGCCAACGTCCTGACTTTC
>-|TRBV3-1/TRBV3-2|-|TRBJ1-2
CASSPQGQIYGYTF
TGTGCCAGCAGCCCCCAGGGGCAGATCTATGGCTACACCTTC
>-|TRBV29-1|TRBD1|TRBJ2-6
CSVDVRGTGDQGGANVLTF
TGCAGCGTTGATGTTCGGGGGACAGGGGATCAAGGTGGGGCCAACGTCCTGACTTTC
>-|TRBV2|TRBD1|TRBJ1-5
CASGTDLNQPQHF
TGTGCCAGCGGGACAGACCTTAATCAGCCCCAGCATTTT
>-|TRBV18|-|TRBJ1-3
CAGFPSLLHQISGNTIYF
TGTGCCGGCTTTCCTAGCTTACTTCATCAAATTTCTGGAAACACCATATATTTT
>-|TRBV7-6|TRBD2|TRBJ2-7
CASSVSGGMNEQYF
TGTGCCAGCAGCGTTAGCGGGGGAATGAACGAGCAGTACTTC
>-|TRBV30|-|TRBJ1-5
CAWRSGPRGQPQHF
TGTGCCTGGAGGTCCGGACCCCGGGGTCAGCCCCAGCATTTT
>few|TRBV3-1/TRBV3-2|-|TRBJ1-4
CASSQVRANEKLFF
TGTGCCAGCAGCCAAGTGAGGGCTAATGAAAAACTGTTTTTT
>-|TRBV9|TRBD2|TRBJ2-5
CASSVSGLAEETQYF
TGTGCCAGCAGCGTGTCTGGACTAGCGGAGGAGACCCAGTACTTC
>-|TRBV19|-|TRBJ2-7
CASSSGVWNEQYF
TGTGCCAGTAGTTCAGGGGTTTGGAACGAGCAGTACTTC
>-|TRBV3-1/TRBV3-2|-|TRBJ1-2
CASSLGSGFGGYTF
TGTGCCAGCAGCCTGGGGTCGGGGTTTGGTGGCTACACCTTC